This T cell receptor beta chain was captured in a study of technical replicates of blood from four donors. Profiling relied on immunoSEQ multiplex PCR, and the TCRdb table lists in-frame clones only, not all of them. Of around 79,000 clones in the sample, approximately 94% were seen once. This receptor was obtained from a human donor in good health. Sequenced material: T cells isolated from PBMCs.

The CDR3 nucleotides read TGTGCCACCAGGACAAACTATGGCTACACCTTC. This gives the protein CATRTNYGYTF. This sequence joins TRBV28 and TRBJ1-2; a weak D match, TRBD1 (5 bases). The germline CDR1 and CDR2 sequences are MDHEN and SYDVKM. V lost 10 bases to trimming and J lost 2 bases, with 8 bases between them. The length of the CDR3 is 11 residues.